Below, 29 T cell receptor beta chains from the same sample are listed, as sequenced in a study of cytomegalovirus exposure and HLA in healthy donors. Sequenced by immunoSEQ multiplex PCR; TCRdb stores in-frame clones only, minus some. The sample carries tens of thousands of clones, 95% recorded once. Sequenced material: PBMCs. These receptor sequences come from a woman aged 18-29 years in good health and CMV-seronegative.

V is TRBV18 and J is TRBJ1-1, with D unclear. Germline V gene lookup returns CDR1 KGHSH and CDR2 LQKENI. Between the trimmed V and J ends, which lost 6 bases and 4 bases, there was a span of 12 bases. This CDR3 contains 13 residues. CDR3 sequence: CASSYGGGTEAFF. As DNA, the CDR3 is TGTGCCAGCTCTTATGGTGGAGGCACTGAAGCTTTCTTT.

This clone was seen once. V is TRBV10-2 and J is TRBJ2-3; TRBD2 matches 9 bases. Trimming at V came to 7 bases and at J to 0 bases, leaving 5 bases not matched to a gene. Germline CDR1 WSHSY, CDR2 SAAADI. There are 15 residues in the CDR3. CDR3: CASTRTSASTDTQYF. CDR3 DNA: TGCGCCAGCACCCGGACTAGCGCTAGCACAGATACGCAGTATTTT.

The V and J genes are TRBV5-4 and TRBJ2-5; maybe TRBD1 (6 bases). In germline, CDR1 is SGHNT, CDR2 YYREEE (reference sequence). The V end was cut by 3 bases, the J end by 1 base, with 16 bases between. The CDR3 is made up of 16 amino acids. The CDR3 nucleotides are TGTGCCAGCAGCTCTGGTACTAGAGGGGGCCAAGAGACCCAGTACTTC. As protein: CASSSGTRGGQETQYF. Drawing the rest from reference TRBV5-4 and TRBJ2-5, the complete variable domain is ETGVTQSPTHLIKTRGQQVTLRCSSQSGHNTVSWYQQALGQGPQFIFQYYREEENGRGNFPPRFSGLQFPNYSSELNVNALELDDSALYLCASSSGTRGGQETQYFGPGTRLLVL.

The genes are TRBV28 and TRBJ1-5; 7 nucleotides agree with TRBD1. Trimming took 6 bases from V and 6 from J; bases not matched to a gene: 8. The germline gives CDR1 MDHEN, CDR2 SYDVKM. The CDR3 is made up of 14 amino acids. The chain's CDR3 is CASSKRQGSQPQHF. The CDR3 region has the DNA TGTGCCAGCAGCAAAAGACAGGGAAGTCAGCCCCAGCATTTT. The entire variable domain, with the rest obtained from reference TRBV28 and TRBJ1-5, is as follows: DVKVTQSSRYLVKRTGEKVFLECVQDMDHENMFWYRQDPGLGLRLIYFSYDVKMKEKGDIPEGYSVSREKKERFSLILESASTNQTSMYLCASSKRQGSQPQHFGDGTRLSIL.

This sequence joins TRBV19 and TRBJ1-4, with 7 bases lining up with TRBD1. The CDR3 is 18 amino acids. Germline CDR1 and CDR2: LNHDA and SQIVND (reference sequence). J gave up 4 bases and V 5 bases, and 16 bases lay outside the gene matches. CDR3 sequence (DNA): TGTGCCAGTAGTCTCTGGGTCTTTGGGACAGACATTAATGAAAAACTGTTTTTT. Translation: CASSLWVFGTDINEKLFF.

V gene TRBV5-1 combines with J gene TRBJ1-6; 8 bases line up with TRBD1. The V gene's germline CDR1 is SGHRS and CDR2 YFSETQ. CDR3 size: 15 residues. J was trimmed by 4 bases and V by 6 bases; bases with no gene match: 6. CDR3: CASKDRANYNSPLHF. Here the CDR3 DNA reads TGCGCCAGCAAGGACAGGGCCAATTATAATTCACCCCTCCACTTT.

This sequence joins TRBV7-8 and TRBJ2-7, with D tentatively TRBD2 (6 bases). The germline V gene encodes CDR1 SGHVS and CDR2 FQNEAQ. CDR3 length: 15 amino acids. Trimming removed 1 base from V and 3 bases from J, with 13 bases in between. CDR3 sequence reads: CASSLVRDSYYEQYF. The CDR3 DNA follows: TGTGCCAGCAGCTTAGTGCGGGACTCATACTACGAGCAGTACTTC.

The chain uses TRBV7-6 and TRBJ2-1; 9 nucleotides line up with TRBD2. The CDR3 is made up of 14 amino acids. V lost 5 bases and J lost 7; bases outside the gene matches: 6. In germline, CDR1 is SGHVS, CDR2 FNYEAQ. CDR3 sequence: CASSGPGLANEQFF. CDR3 DNA: TGTGCCAGCAGCGGCCCGGGACTAGCTAATGAGCAGTTCTTC.

This chain joins TRBV30 and TRBJ1-1, with a tentative D call TRBD1 (5 bases). CDR1 and CDR2 from the germline V gene are GTSNPN and SVGIG (reference sequence). V lost 7 bases, J lost 11 bases, and 29 bases lay in between. The CDR3 is made up of 15 amino acids. The DNA for the CDR3 is TGTGCCTATAACGGCATCATGACAGAATTTTCTAGGGCTTTCTTT. Protein product: CAYNGIMTEFSRAFF.

This clone was observed a single time. The chain links TRBV10-1 to TRBJ1-2; no clear D gene. Germline lookup yields CDR1 WNHNN and CDR2 SYGVQD (reference sequence). The length of the CDR3 is 13 residues. Trimming shortened V by 5 bases and J by 1 base, and 8 bases separated the two germline ends. The CDR3 DNA is TGCGCCAGCAGTCCAGGATTTAACTATGGCTACACCTTC. Protein product: CASSPGFNYGYTF.

This chain uses TRBV9 with TRBJ2-1; 8 nucleotides agree with TRBD1. Looked up from germline, CDR1 is SGDLS and CDR2 is YYNGEE. After removal of 0 bases from V and 10 bases from J, the junction contained 15 bases not matched to a gene. The CDR3 extends over 17 amino acids. The CDR3 DNA follows: TGTGCCAGCAGCGTAGACCGGGGCAGGGGGCGACGTAAGGAGCAGTTCTTC. Amino acid sequence: CASSVDRGRGRRKEQFF.

This clone was recorded once. The rearrangement joins TRBV5-8 to TRBJ1-1, with D perhaps TRBD1 (5 bases). The V end lost 2 bases, the J end lost 1 base, and 12 bases lay between the germline ends. The CDR3 contains 15 residues. CDR1 is SGHTS, CDR2 YDEGEE, per germline. The CDR3 here is CASSFGPGRNTEAFF. The DNA of the CDR3 is TGTGCCAGCAGCTTCGGTCCAGGGCGGAACACTGAAGCTTTCTTT.

The chain has TRBV15 and TRBJ2-7; 8 bases are a match to TRBD1. The CDR3 contains 15 residues. After removal of 2 bases from V and 2 bases from J, the junction contained 5 bases not matched to a gene. Germline V gives CDR1 LNHNV, CDR2 YYDKDF (reference sequence). CDR3 sequence: CATSRQQGVPYEQYF. CDR3 DNA sequence: TGTGCCACCAGCAGACAACAGGGGGTCCCCTACGAGCAGTACTTC.

The table lists this clone with a count of one. This sequence joins TRBV9 and TRBJ1-1; 9 nucleotides agree with TRBD1. CDR3 length: 14 residues. The V gene end was trimmed by 4 bases and the J gene end by 4 bases; junction bases not matched to a gene: 5. CDR1 and CDR2 (germline): SGDLS, YYNGEE. Here the CDR3 DNA reads TGTGCCAGCAGCAAGGGACAGGGCTCCACTGAAGCTTTCTTT. Protein sequence: CASSKGQGSTEAFF.

The rearrangement joins TRBV6-5 to TRBJ2-7; D is uncertain. V dropped 6 bases and J dropped 6 bases, with 18 bases sitting between them. CDR3 length: 14 residues. Germline loops: CDR1 MNHEY, CDR2 SVGAGI. Here the CDR3 DNA reads TGTGCCAGCAGCCGATGGTCAACAGAGAGCGAGCAGTACTTC. Encoded protein: CASSRWSTESEQYF.

V gene TRBV7-9 combines with J gene TRBJ2-7; D is unresolved. CDR1 is SEHNR, CDR2 FQNEAQ, per germline (reference sequence). Trimming removed 2 bases from V and 5 bases from J, with 7 bases in between. This CDR3 spans 12 amino acids. The CDR3 reads CASSLIVHEQYF. The CDR3, as DNA: TGTGCCAGCAGCTTAATAGTCCACGAGCAGTACTTC.

This clone was seen more than once but under ten times. This CDR3 reads CASSEDSGSYNEQFF. CDR3 nucleotides: TGTGCCAGCAGTGAAGACAGTGGCTCCTACAATGAGCAGTTCTTC. The genes are TRBV6-1 and TRBJ2-1; D is uncertain. V lost 1 base and J lost 0, with 7 bases in between. The CDR3 extends over 15 amino acids. Looked up from germline, CDR1 is MNHNS and CDR2 is SASEGT.

The J gene is TRBJ2-3, the V gene TRBV9; D is unclear. Trimming shortened V by 0 bases and J by 4 bases, and 12 bases separated the two germline ends. Germline CDR1 is SGDLS and CDR2 is YYNGEE. The CDR3 is made up of 15 amino acids. The CDR3 region has the DNA TGTGCCAGCAGCGTAGGACATGCTACAGCAGATACGCAGTATTTT. This codes for CASSVGHATADTQYF.

This chain connects TRBV4-1 to TRBJ1-1; 9 nucleotides match TRBD1. The CDR3 runs to 15 residues. Germline values: CDR1 MGHRA, CDR2 YSYEKL. Unmatched junction bases numbered 5, after V lost 2 bases and J lost 4 bases. CDR3 residues: CASSQPGTGLTEAFF. The CDR3 DNA reads TGCGCCAGCAGCCAACCCGGGACAGGGCTCACTGAAGCTTTCTTT.

The rearrangement joins TRBV5-1 to TRBJ2-5; TRBD2 might be the D (6 bases). The CDR3 consists of 16 residues. CDR1 and CDR2 (germline): SGHRS, YFSETQ. V was cut by 5 bases and J by 8 bases, with 25 bases left in between. The CDR3 bases are TGCGCCAGCAGTCCCCGAGGATGGGGGGTCCCGAACACCCAGTACTTC. Protein: CASSPRGWGVPNTQYF.

This chain uses TRBV14 with TRBJ1-1, with a tentative D call TRBD1 (6 bases). Germline-derived CDR1 and CDR2 are SGHDN and FVKESK. CDR3 length equals 15 residues. Trimming took 4 bases from V and 2 from J, leaving 14 bases between them. The CDR3 coding sequence is TGTGCCAGCAGCCCCATAGGGGGTGGAAACACTGAAGCTTTCTTT. The encoded protein is CASSPIGGGNTEAFF. The full variable domain, rest sourced from reference TRBV14 and TRBJ1-1, is EAGVTQFPSHSVIEKGQTVTLRCDPISGHDNLYWYRRVMGKEIKFLLHFVKESKQDESGMPNNRFLAERTGGTYSTLKVQPAELEDSGVYFCASSPIGGGNTEAFFGQGTRLTVV.

The chain recombines TRBV6-6 with TRBJ2-7; 8 nucleotides match TRBD1. Germline-derived CDR1 and CDR2 are MNHNY and SVGAGI (reference sequence). The CDR3 extends over 15 amino acids. V was clipped by 10 bases and J by 6 bases; unmatched bases: 17. CDR3 residues: CATPPGTGPSSEQYF. The CDR3 DNA reads as TGTGCCACCCCCCCCGGGACAGGCCCGTCGAGCGAGCAGTACTTC.

This clone occurred a few times. The CDR3 nucleotides read TGTGCCAGTAGTAGCCCCGGGGGGGCCGATACGCAGTATTTT. Protein sequence: CASSSPGGADTQYF. The chain couples TRBV19 to TRBJ2-3; 8 bases align to TRBD2. The germline V gene encodes CDR1 LNHDA and CDR2 SQIVND (reference sequence). Losses at the gene ends were 4 bases for V and 6 bases for J; bases not matched to a gene: 6. The CDR3 sequence is 14 residues long.

The rearrangement uses TRBV2 and TRBJ2-3; 7 nucleotides agree with TRBD2. The trim removed 6 bases at V and 1 base at J, leaving 4 bases unmatched. This CDR3 has 14 amino acids. The V gene's germline CDR1 is SNHLY and CDR2 FYNNEI. This chain's CDR3 is CASRRAGGTDTQYF. The DNA for the CDR3 is TGTGCCAGCAGACGGGCGGGGGGCACAGATACGCAGTATTTT.

The chain joins TRBV7-9 to TRBJ2-1, with D tentatively TRBD1 (5 bases). The germline CDR1 and CDR2 sequences are SEHNR and FQNEAQ (reference sequence). The CDR3 is made up of 11 amino acids. The V end was cut by 10 bases, the J end by 9 bases, with 13 bases between. The CDR3 sequence is CATPQRGEQFF. The CDR3 coding sequence is TGTGCCACTCCGCAAAGGGGTGAGCAGTTCTTC.

The chain carries TRBV2 and TRBJ1-4; the D gene is possibly TRBD1 (6 bases). V was clipped by 1 base and J by 9 bases, with 6 bases between them. From germline, CDR1 is SNHLY and CDR2 FYNNEI. The CDR3 covers 12 residues. The chain's CDR3 is CASSEGDKKLFF. The CDR3 bases are TGTGCCAGCAGTGAAGGGGACAAAAAACTGTTTTTT.

This clone appeared once. The chain carries TRBV19 and TRBJ2-2; 8 nucleotides agree with TRBD2. V shed 6 bases and J 6 bases; nucleotides not matched to a gene: 9. The germline CDR1 and CDR2 sequences are LNHDA and SQIVND (reference sequence). CDR3 length equals 15 residues. The CDR3 is CASSYSTSGPGELFF. The CDR3 DNA sequence: TGTGCCAGTAGCTACTCTACTAGCGGACCCGGGGAGCTGTTTTTT.

The V and J genes are TRBV5-1 and TRBJ1-1; TRBD1 agrees at 8 bases. After removal of 2 bases from V and 0 bases from J, the junction contained 3 bases not matched to a gene. Germline loops: CDR1 SGHRS, CDR2 YFSETQ. The CDR3 loop spans 15 amino acids. The CDR3 loop reads CASSLDRGMNTEAFF. DNA for the CDR3: TGCGCCAGCAGCTTAGACAGGGGAATGAACACTGAAGCTTTCTTT.

The rearrangement uses TRBV10-2 and TRBJ2-7, with no clear D. V lost 4 bases, J lost 2 bases, and 12 bases lay in between. CDR3 size: 14 residues. Germline values: CDR1 WSHSY, CDR2 SAAADI. CDR3 sequence: CASSVQMPTYEQYF. In DNA, the CDR3 is TGCGCCAGCAGTGTTCAGATGCCCACCTACGAGCAGTACTTC.